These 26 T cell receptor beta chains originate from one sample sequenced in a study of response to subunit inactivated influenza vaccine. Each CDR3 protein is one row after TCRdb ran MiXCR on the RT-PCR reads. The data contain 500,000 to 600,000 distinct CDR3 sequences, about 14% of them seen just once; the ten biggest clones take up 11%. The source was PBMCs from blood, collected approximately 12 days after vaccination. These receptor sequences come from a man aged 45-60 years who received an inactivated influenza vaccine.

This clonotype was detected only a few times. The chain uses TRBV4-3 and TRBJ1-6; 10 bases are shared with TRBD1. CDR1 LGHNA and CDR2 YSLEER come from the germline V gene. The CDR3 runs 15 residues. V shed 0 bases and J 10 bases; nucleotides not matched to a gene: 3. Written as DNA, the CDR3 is TGCGCCAGCAGCCAAGAGACAGGGGGCCTATCACCCCTCCACTTT. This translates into CASSQETGGLSPLHF.

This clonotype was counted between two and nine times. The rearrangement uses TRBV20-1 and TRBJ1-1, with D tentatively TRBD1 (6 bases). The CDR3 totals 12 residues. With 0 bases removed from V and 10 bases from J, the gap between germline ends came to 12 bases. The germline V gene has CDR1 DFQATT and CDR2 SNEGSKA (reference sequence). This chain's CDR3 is CSAREGGLGAFF. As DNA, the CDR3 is TGCAGTGCTAGAGAGGGGGGGCTGGGAGCTTTCTTT.

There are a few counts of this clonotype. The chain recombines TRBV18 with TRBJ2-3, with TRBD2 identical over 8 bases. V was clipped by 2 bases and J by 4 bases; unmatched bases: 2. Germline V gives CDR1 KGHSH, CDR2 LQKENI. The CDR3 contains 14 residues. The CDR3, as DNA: TGTGCCAGCTCACCAGTGGGACTAGCAGATACGCAGTATTTT. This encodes CASSPVGLADTQYF.

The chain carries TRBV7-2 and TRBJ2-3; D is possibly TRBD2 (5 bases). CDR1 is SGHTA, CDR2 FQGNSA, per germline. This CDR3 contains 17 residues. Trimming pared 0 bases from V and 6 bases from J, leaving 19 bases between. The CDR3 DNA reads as TGTGCCAGCAGCTTAGCGGTCGAAGCGGAGTTCATGGATACGCAGTATTTT. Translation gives CASSLAVEAEFMDTQYF.

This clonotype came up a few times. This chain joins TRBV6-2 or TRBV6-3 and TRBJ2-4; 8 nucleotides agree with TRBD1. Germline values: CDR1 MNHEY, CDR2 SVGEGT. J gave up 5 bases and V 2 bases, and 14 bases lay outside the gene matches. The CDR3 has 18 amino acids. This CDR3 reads CASSYPRDRSQLENIQYF. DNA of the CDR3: TGTGCCAGCAGTTACCCCAGGGACAGGTCACAACTGGAAAACATTCAGTACTTC.

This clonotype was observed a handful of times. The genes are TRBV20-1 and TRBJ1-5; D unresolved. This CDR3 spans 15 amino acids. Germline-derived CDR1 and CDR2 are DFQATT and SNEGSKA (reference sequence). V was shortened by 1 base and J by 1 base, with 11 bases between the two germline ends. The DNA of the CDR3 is TGCAGTGCTAGAGCCCTAACCAGGAGCAATCAGCCCCAGCATTTT. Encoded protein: CSARALTRSNQPQHF.

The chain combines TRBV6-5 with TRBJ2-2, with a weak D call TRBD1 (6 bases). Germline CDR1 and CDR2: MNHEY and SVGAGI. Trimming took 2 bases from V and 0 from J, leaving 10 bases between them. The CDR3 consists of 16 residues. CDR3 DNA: TGTGCCAGCAGTTACCCTAAGGGGGCGAACACCGGGGAGCTGTTTTTT. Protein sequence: CASSYPKGANTGELFF.

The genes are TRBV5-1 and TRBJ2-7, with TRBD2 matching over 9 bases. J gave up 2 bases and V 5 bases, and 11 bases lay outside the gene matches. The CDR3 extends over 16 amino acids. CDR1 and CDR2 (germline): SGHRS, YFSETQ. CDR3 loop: CASSLGPAGGPYEQYF. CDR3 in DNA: TGCGCCAGCAGTTTAGGTCCAGCGGGAGGCCCCTACGAGCAGTACTTC. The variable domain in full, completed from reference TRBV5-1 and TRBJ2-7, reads KAGVTQTPRYLIKTRGQQVTLSCSPISGHRSVSWYQQTPGQGLQFLFEYFSETQRNKGNFPGRFSGRQFSNSRSEMNVSTLELGDSALYLCASSLGPAGGPYEQYFGPGTRLTVT.

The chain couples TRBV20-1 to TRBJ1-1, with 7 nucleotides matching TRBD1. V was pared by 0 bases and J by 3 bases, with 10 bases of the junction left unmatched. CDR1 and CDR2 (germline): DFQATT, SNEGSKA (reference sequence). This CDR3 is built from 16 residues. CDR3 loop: CSARDSTGVEDTEAFF. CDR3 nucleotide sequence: TGCAGTGCTAGAGACTCTACAGGGGTTGAAGACACTGAAGCTTTCTTT.

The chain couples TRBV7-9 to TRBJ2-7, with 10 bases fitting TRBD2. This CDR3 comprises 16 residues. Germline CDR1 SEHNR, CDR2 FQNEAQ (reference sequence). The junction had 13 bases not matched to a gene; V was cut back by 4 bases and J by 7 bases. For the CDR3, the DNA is TGTGCCAGCAGCTCCGAATTAGCGGGGGGCCCTCGAGAGCAGTACTTC. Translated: CASSSELAGGPREQYF.

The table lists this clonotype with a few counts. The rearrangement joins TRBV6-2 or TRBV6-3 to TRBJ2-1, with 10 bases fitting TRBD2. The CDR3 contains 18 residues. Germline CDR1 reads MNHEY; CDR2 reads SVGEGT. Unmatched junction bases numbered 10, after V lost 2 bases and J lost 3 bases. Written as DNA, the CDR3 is TGTGCCAGCAGTTACCTCCGGGTAGCGGGAGGTCACTACAATGAGCAGTTCTTC. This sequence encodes CASSYLRVAGGHYNEQFF.

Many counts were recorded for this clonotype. This chain's CDR3 is CASRQGPLGNEQFF. The CDR3 nucleotides read TGTGCCAGCAGACAGGGGCCTTTAGGGAATGAGCAGTTCTTC. J is TRBJ2-1 and V is TRBV2; 7 positions match TRBD1. The CDR3 sequence is 14 residues long. With V trimmed by 6 bases and J by 7 bases, 9 bases remained unmatched. The germline V gene has CDR1 SNHLY and CDR2 FYNNEI. Supplemented by reference TRBV2 and TRBJ2-1, the full variable domain reads EPEVTQTPSHQVTQMGQEVILRCVPISNHLYFYWYRQILGQKVEFLVSFYNNEISEKSEIFDDQFSVERPDGSNFTLKIRSTKLEDSAMYFCASRQGPLGNEQFFGPGTRLTVL.

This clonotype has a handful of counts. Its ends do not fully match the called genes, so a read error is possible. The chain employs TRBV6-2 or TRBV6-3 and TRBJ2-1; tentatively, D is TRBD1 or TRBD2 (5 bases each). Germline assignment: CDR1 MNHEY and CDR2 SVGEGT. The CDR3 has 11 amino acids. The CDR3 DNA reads TGTGCCAGCAGTTTCCCGGGACCCTCGGTCTTC. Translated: CASSFPGPSVF.

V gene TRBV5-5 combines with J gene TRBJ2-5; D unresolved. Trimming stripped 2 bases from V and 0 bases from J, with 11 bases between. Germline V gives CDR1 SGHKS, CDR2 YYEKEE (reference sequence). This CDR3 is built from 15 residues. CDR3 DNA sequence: TGTGCCAGCAGCTTACTGACGAGGTACCAAGAGACCCAGTACTTC. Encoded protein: CASSLLTRYQETQYF. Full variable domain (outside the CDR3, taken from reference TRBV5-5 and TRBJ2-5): DAGVTQSPTHLIKTRGQQVTLRCSPISGHKSVSWYQQVLGQGPQFIFQYYEKEERGRGNFPDRFSARQFPNYSSELNVNALLLGDSALYLCASSLLTRYQETQYFGPGTRLLVL.

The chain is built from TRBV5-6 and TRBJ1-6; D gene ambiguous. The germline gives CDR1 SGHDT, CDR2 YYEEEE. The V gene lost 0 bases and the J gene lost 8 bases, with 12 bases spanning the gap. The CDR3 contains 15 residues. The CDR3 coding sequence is TGTGCCAGCAGCTTGGCTTTCTCGGGGTATTCACCCCTCCACTTT. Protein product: CASSLAFSGYSPLHF. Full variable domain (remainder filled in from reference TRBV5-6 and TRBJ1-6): DAGVTQSPTHLIKTRGQQVTLRCSPKSGHDTVSWYQQALGQGPQFIFQYYEEEERQRGNFPDRFSGHQFPNYSSELNVNALLLGDSALYLCASSLAFSGYSPLHFGNGTRLTVT.

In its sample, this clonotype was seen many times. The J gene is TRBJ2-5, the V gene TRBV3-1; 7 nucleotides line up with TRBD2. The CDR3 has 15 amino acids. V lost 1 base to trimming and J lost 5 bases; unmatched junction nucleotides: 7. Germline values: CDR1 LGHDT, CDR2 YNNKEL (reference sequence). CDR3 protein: CASSQGSREWETQYF. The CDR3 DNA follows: TGTGCCAGCAGCCAAGGTTCGCGGGAGTGGGAGACCCAGTACTTC.

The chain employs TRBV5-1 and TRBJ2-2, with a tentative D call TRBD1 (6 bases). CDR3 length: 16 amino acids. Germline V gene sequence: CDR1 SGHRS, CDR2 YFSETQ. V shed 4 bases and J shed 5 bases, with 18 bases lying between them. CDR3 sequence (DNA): TGCGCCAGCAGCCTGGAAGGGGGAGCTACGACCGGGGAGCTGTTTTTT. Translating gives CASSLEGGATTGELFF.

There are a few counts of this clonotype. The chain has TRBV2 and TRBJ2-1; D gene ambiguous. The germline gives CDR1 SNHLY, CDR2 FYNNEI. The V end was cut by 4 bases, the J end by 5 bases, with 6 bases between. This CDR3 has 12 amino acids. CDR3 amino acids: CASSAVDNEQFF. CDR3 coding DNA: TGTGCCAGCAGTGCAGTTGACAATGAGCAGTTCTTC.

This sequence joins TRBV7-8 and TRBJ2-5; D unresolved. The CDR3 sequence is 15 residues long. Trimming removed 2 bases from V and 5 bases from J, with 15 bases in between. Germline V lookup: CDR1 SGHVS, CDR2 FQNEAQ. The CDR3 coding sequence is TGTGCCAGCAGCTTATATTGGCAAAGAATTGAGACCCAGTACTTC. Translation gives CASSLYWQRIETQYF.

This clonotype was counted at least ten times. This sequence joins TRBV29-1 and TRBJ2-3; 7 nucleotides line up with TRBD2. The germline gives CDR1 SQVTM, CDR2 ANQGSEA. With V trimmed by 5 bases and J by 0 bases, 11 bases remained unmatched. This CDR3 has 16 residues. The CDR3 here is CSVFTELAHSTDTQYF. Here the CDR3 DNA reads TGCAGCGTTTTTACCGAACTAGCGCATAGCACAGATACGCAGTATTTT.

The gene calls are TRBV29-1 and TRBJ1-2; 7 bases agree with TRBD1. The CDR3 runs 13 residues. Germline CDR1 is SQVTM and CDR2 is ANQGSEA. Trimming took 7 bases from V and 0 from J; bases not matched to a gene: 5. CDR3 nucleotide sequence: TGCAGCGCCCGGGACAGCGCTAACTATGGCTACACCTTC. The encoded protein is CSARDSANYGYTF. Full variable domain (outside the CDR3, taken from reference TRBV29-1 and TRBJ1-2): SAVISQKPSRDICQRGTSLTIQCQVDSQVTMMFWYRQQPGQSLTLIATANQGSEATYESGFVIDKFPISRPNLTFSTLTVSNMSPEDSSIYLCSARDSANYGYTFGSGTRLTVV.

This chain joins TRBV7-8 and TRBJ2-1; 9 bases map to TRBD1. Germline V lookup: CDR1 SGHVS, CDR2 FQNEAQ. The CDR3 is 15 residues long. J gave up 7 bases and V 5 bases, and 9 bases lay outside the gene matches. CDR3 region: CASSVNRGPGNEQFF. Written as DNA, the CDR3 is TGTGCCAGCAGCGTAAACAGGGGGCCGGGGAATGAGCAGTTCTTC.

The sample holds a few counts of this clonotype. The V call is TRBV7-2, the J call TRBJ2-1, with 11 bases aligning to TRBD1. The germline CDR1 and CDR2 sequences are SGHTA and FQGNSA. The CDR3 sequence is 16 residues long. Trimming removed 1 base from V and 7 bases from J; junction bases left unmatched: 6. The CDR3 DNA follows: TGTGCCAGCAGCTTAGGTGGGACAGGGGGTAGGAATGAGCAGTTCTTC. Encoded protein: CASSLGGTGGRNEQFF.

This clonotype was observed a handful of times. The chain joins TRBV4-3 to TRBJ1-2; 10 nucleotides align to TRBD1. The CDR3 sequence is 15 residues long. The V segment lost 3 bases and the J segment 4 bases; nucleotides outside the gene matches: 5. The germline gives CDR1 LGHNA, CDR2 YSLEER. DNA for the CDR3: TGCGCCAGCAGCCAGGGGACAGGGGAGATCTATGGCTACACCTTC. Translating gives CASSQGTGEIYGYTF.

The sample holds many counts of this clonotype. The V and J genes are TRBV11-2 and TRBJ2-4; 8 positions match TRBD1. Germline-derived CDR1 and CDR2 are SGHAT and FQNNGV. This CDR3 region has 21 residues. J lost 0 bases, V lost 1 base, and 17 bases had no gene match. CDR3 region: CASSLGVPGQALLLAKNIQYF. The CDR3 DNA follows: TGTGCCAGCAGCTTAGGGGTGCCGGGACAGGCCCTCCTTTTAGCCAAAAACATTCAGTACTTC.

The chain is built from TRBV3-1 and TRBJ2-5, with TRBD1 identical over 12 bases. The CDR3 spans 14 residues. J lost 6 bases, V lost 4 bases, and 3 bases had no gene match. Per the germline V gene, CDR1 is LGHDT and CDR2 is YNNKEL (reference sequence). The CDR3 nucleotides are TGTGCCAGCAGCCTCCGGGACAGGGGGCAGACCCAGTACTTC. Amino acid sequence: CASSLRDRGQTQYF.